The present TCR beta chain was sequenced within a study of CD8 T cells in ankylosing spondylitis. Broader study findings: A motif in TCR beta, a set of under ten highly homologous variants, appeared characteristic of ankylosing spondylitis blood. Before this, some motif variants had been reported in reactive arthritis synovial fluid and blood. Researchers reportedly found disease-linked clones significantly enriched in matched ankylosing spondylitis synovial fluid.

This clonotype was recorded at least ten times. Its target is unknown. Quantitative 5'-RACE with molecular barcodes produced the TCR beta libraries. From the 5' RACE reads, TCRdb called clonotypes with MiXCR, one entry per CDR3 protein. Of roughly 490,000 distinct CDR3 sequences in the sample, roughly 5.3% were seen once. This clonotype was sampled from a male donor with ankylosing spondylitis. Sequencing was done on a sample of blood, either unsorted or a sorted T cell fraction (not recorded which).

The DNA for the CDR3 is TGTGCCAGCAGAGCTACTAACAATGAGCAGTTCTTC. It yields the protein CASRATNNEQFF. V is TRBV28 and J is TRBJ2-1; D unresolved. Trimming took 6 bases from V and 5 from J, leaving 8 bases between them. The CDR3 covers 12 residues. CDR1 is MDHEN, CDR2 SYDVKM, per germline.